Included here is one T cell receptor beta chain sequence, with context. Its antigen is undetermined. UMI-labeled TRB cDNA libraries were prepared by 5' RACE. For each CDR3 protein, TCRdb gives one entry from its re-call of the 5' RACE reads, without DNA. In all, the sample yields about 130,000 distinct CDR3 sequences. The CDR3 consists of 13 residues. The germline V gene encodes CDR1 MNHEY and CDR2 SVGAGI. The sample is drawn from a study of CXCR3-negative and CXCR3-positive naive CD8 T cells. Study results and caveats: CXCR3-positive naive cells carried more hydrophobic TRB CDR3s than CXCR3-negative naive cells did.

The receptor's source is a human donor in good health. Some clones in this sample may be carry-over from other donors' samples. V is TRBV6-5 and J is TRBJ1-1; TCRdb selects TRBD1, and the lack of DNA leaves this call unchecked. Sequencing used naive CXCR3+ CD8+ T cells from blood. Sample subset: CD45RO-CCR7+CD27+CD95- naive CD8+ T cells expressing CXCR3 (TNR3+). The CDR3 sequence: CASSLQGNTEAFF.